This TCR beta chain stems from a study of shared clonotypes between healthy human individuals. J lost 3 bases, V lost 4 bases, and 6 bases had no gene match. CDR1 MDHEN and CDR2 SYDVKM come from the germline V gene. CDR3 length: 15 residues. Per the original data handling: ImmunoSEQ junction-only sequences lacked quality scores, so their filtering differed. The data were produced by immunoSEQ multiplex PCR, yet TCRdb's version contains in-frame clones alone and is incomplete. V and J calls and clone size are copied from that table; D and trimming were computed from the DNA. This table has more than 1,200,000 clones, 97% to 99% appearing once.

The clonotype originates from a young man in good health. The sequenced sample consisted of naive CD4+ T cells sorted from blood. As to subset: CD45RA+ positively selected. The chain joins TRBV28 to TRBJ1-3; 7 nucleotides agree with TRBD1. This chain's CDR3 is CASSYTGAGGNTIYF. The CDR3 region has the DNA TGTGCCAGCAGTTATACAGGGGCCGGTGGAAACACCATATATTTT.